This T cell receptor beta chain derives from a study of blood T cells in healthy people across ages. General study results and limits: Unsorted PBMC material precluded a definitive naive versus antigen-experienced comparison. Getting older went along with TCR beta diversity per million T cells dropping roughly linearly.

Germline V CDR1 and CDR2: SGHTA, FQGNSA. This CDR3 spans 12 amino acids. V was shortened by 6 bases and J by 3 bases, with 8 bases between the two germline ends. Together with a sample-barcoded 5' primer, a J-beta primer mix was included in a second PCR lasting roughly 7 to 11 cycles. TCRdb reprocessed the 5' RACE reads via MiXCR and lists one record per CDR3 protein. The sample lists some 800,000 distinct CDR3 sequences, around 25% occurring once. This clonotype was seen only a few times. Its antigen is still unknown. The authors drew roughly 9.8 milliliters of peripheral blood from each donor. These same records also appear under a second study, on T cells of mothers and their children. That publication notes: Normalized overlap was always slightly, never significantly, higher in related than unrelated mother-child pairs.

The specimen was blood. This receptor was obtained from a boy aged 5-17 years in good health. The rearrangement links TRBV7-2 to TRBJ2-5; unclear D gene. CDR3 sequence (DNA): TGTGCCAGCAGTAGGGCAAAAGAGACCCAGTACTTC. This gives the protein CASSRAKETQYF.